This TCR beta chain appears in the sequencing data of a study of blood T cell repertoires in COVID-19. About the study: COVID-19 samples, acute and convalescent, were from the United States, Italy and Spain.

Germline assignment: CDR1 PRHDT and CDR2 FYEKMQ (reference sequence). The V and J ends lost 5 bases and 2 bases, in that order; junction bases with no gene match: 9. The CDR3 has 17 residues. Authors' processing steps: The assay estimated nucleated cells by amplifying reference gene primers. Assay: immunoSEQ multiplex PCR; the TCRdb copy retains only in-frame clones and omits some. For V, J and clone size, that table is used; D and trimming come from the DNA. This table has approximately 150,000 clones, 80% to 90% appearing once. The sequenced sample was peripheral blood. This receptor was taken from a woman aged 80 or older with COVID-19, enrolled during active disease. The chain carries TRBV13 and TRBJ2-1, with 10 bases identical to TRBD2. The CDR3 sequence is CASSPWGTSEAYNEQFF. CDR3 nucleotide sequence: TGTGCCAGCAGCCCCTGGGGGACTAGCGAAGCCTACAATGAGCAGTTCTTC. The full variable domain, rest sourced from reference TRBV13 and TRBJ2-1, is AAGVIQSPRHLIKEKRETATLKCYPIPRHDTVYWYQQGPGQDPQFLISFYEKMQSDKGSIPDRFSAQQFSDYHSELNMSSLELGDSALYFCASSPWGTSEAYNEQFFGPGTRLTVL.